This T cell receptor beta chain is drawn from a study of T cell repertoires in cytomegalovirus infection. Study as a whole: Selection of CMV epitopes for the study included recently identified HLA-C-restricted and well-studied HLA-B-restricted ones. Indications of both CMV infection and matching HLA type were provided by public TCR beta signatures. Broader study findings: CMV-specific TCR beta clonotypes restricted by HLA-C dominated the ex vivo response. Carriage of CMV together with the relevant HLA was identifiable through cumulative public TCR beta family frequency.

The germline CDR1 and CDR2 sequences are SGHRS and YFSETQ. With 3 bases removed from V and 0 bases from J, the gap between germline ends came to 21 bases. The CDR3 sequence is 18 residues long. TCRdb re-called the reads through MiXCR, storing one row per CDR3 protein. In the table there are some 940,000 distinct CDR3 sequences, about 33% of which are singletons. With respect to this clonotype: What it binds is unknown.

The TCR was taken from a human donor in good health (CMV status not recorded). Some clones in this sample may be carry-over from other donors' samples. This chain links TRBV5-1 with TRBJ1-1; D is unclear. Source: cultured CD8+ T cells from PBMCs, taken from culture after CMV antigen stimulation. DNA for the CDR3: TGCGCCAGCAGCTCCCCTGTAGGTCACGCCGCTTTGAACACTGAAGCTTTCTTT. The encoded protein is CASSSPVGHAALNTEAFF.